A selection of T cell receptor beta chains follows, all from one sample in a study of blood T cell repertoires in COVID-19. The assay was immunoSEQ multiplex PCR, and TCRdb's table has in-frame clones only and misses some. This sample has approximately 150,000 clones, with approximately 86% found just once. What was sequenced was PBMCs or T cells enriched from blood (not recorded which). The receptors were gathered from a woman in her 40s who had been exposed to COVID-19. CDR3s include the opening cysteine and the closing phenylalanine or tryptophan. D genes are given only for firm matches. Clone size is shown for a subset of rows, as once, few, many or a class of expanded clone.

cdr3_nt	cdr3_aa	d_call	j_call	v_call	clone_size
TGTGCCAGCACTCCGACAGGCCAAGAGACCCAGTACTTC	CASTPTGQETQYF	-	TRBJ2-5	TRBV3-1/TRBV3-2	-
TGTGCCAGCAGCCGACGTTGGGGGGATCAGCCCCAGCATTTT	CASSRRWGDQPQHF	-	TRBJ1-5	TRBV28	-
TGTGCCAGTAGTATCCAAGCCAATGAGCAGTTCTTC	CASSIQANEQFF	-	TRBJ2-1	TRBV19	few
TGTGCCAGCAGCGGGGACAGGGGAAGCTACGAGCAGTACTTC	CASSGDRGSYEQYF	TRBD1	TRBJ2-7	TRBV3-1/TRBV3-2	-
TGTGCCAGCAGCTTAAATCCAAACTATGGCTACACCTTC	CASSLNPNYGYTF	-	TRBJ1-2	TRBV7-2	few
TGTGCCAGCAGCGTATTACAGGGGGCCCGCAATGAGCAGTTCTTC	CASSVLQGARNEQFF	TRBD1	TRBJ2-1	TRBV9	once
TGTGCCAGCAGCTCCGCCGCCCAACGGGGAGAGACCCAGTACTTC	CASSSAAQRGETQYF	-	TRBJ2-5	TRBV5-6	-
TGTGCCAGCAGCTTATCCCGGACAGGTGCAGATACGCAGTATTTT	CASSLSRTGADTQYF	TRBD1	TRBJ2-3	TRBV7-2	once
TGTGCCAGCAGTTACTCGAGCGGGGGCTCTGGAAACACCATATATTTT	CASSYSSGGSGNTIYF	-	TRBJ1-3	TRBV6-5	-
TGTGCCAGCAGGCCCGGGACAGGTGGCGAGCAGTACTTC	CASRPGTGGEQYF	TRBD1	TRBJ2-7	TRBV7-2	-
TGCAGTGCTCCCCCCGGGGAGCAGTTCTTC	CSAPPGEQFF	-	TRBJ2-1	TRBV20-1	-
TGTGCCAGCAGTTACAGGGGGGAATACTCACCCCTCCACTTT	CASSYRGEYSPLHF	TRBD1	TRBJ1-6	TRBV27	once
TGTGCCAGCAGTCTTAGAAGTCACCAAGAGACCCAGTACTTC	CASSLRSHQETQYF	-	TRBJ2-5	TRBV27	-
TGTGCCAGCAGCTTGACGCTAGCGGGAGGGCTCGATATAAGGAATGAGCAGTTCTTC	CASSLTLAGGLDIRNEQFF	TRBD2	TRBJ2-1	TRBV27	once
TGTGCTAGTGGTTTGACCAACAACAGGGGGCGAAACTATGGCTACACCTTC	CASGLTNNRGRNYGYTF	TRBD1	TRBJ1-2	TRBV12-5	-
TGTGCTAGTGGTTCCACAGGGACCACAGGGTACACTGAAGCTTTCTTT	CASGSTGTTGYTEAFF	-	TRBJ1-1	TRBV12-5	-
TGTGCCAGCAGCTTAGAAGGGGTGCGGGAGCAGTACTTC	CASSLEGVREQYF	-	TRBJ2-7	TRBV7-2	-
TGTGCCAGCTCACCCCGGGACAGGCTCTCCTACGAGCAGTACTTC	CASSPRDRLSYEQYF	TRBD1	TRBJ2-7	TRBV18	-
TGTGCCAGCAGGGAGACAGGGGGCAACTATGGCTACACCTTC	CASRETGGNYGYTF	TRBD1	TRBJ1-2	TRBV27	-
TGTGCCAGCAGCTTAGTGAGCGGGAGAGGTGATACGCAGTATTTT	CASSLVSGRGDTQYF	TRBD2	TRBJ2-3	TRBV7-9	-
TGTGCCAGCAGCCCCGACCCGGAGCGTGGCTACACCTTC	CASSPDPERGYTF	-	TRBJ1-2	TRBV7-2	once
TGTGCCAGCAGCTTGGCCTCGGGACAGGGAGGTTCTGGTCATCAGCCCCAGCATTTT	CASSLASGQGGSGHQPQHF	TRBD1	TRBJ1-5	TRBV5-6	once
TGTGCCAGCAGCTCTGGGACAGGGTCGGGCAATCAGCCCCAGCATTTT	CASSSGTGSGNQPQHF	TRBD1	TRBJ1-5	TRBV11-2	-
TGTGCCAGCAGCCTGACCCCCCGGACAAGAGCGACTGAAGCTTTCTTT	CASSLTPRTRATEAFF	-	TRBJ1-1	TRBV21-1	-
TGTGCCAGCAGCGTAGGACAGGGGTTGTATGAGCAGTTCTTC	CASSVGQGLYEQFF	TRBD1	TRBJ2-1	TRBV9	-
TGTGCCAGCAGCTTACTGCAGGGGGCGATCACTGAAGCTTTCTTT	CASSLLQGAITEAFF	TRBD1	TRBJ1-1	TRBV11-2	few
TGTGCCAGCAGCCAATCGGGGGGTTCAGGTGAAGATACGCAGTATTTT	CASSQSGGSGEDTQYF	-	TRBJ2-3	TRBV16	-
TGTGCCAGCAGCTCCTCCGGGACTAGCGGGAGGGGAATCACAGATACGCAGTATTTT	CASSSSGTSGRGITDTQYF	TRBD2	TRBJ2-3	TRBV6-6	-
TGCGCCAGCAGCTTCAAGACAGGGCCAGATCAGCCCCAGCATTTT	CASSFKTGPDQPQHF	TRBD1	TRBJ1-5	TRBV5-1	-
TGTGCCAGCAGCCCCCGACTAGCGGAAATGACTGAGCAGTTCTTC	CASSPRLAEMTEQFF	TRBD2	TRBJ2-1	TRBV6-5	-
TGTGCCAGCAGCTTACCAGGGGTGAGAACTGAAGCTTTCTTT	CASSLPGVRTEAFF	-	TRBJ1-1	TRBV7-2	-
TGTGCCAGTAGTCCCCGTAATTCACCCCTCCACTTT	CASSPRNSPLHF	-	TRBJ1-6	TRBV19	-
TGTGCCAGCAATAGGGACAGCAAGAACACTGAAGCTTTCTTT	CASNRDSKNTEAFF	TRBD1	TRBJ1-1	TRBV6-5	-
TGTGCCAGCAGCGTAGAGTTAGCGGGAGGTAGTAAAGATACGCAGTATTTT	CASSVELAGGSKDTQYF	TRBD2	TRBJ2-3	TRBV9	-
TGCGCCAGCAGCCAAGAGGCCAGGCAAAACTATGGCTACACCTTC	CASSQEARQNYGYTF	-	TRBJ1-2	TRBV4-3	few
TGTGCCAGCTCCAATGGGGGCGGGTCACCCCTCCACTTT	CASSNGGGSPLHF	-	TRBJ1-6	TRBV18	-
TGTGCTAGTGGTTTTGGACAGGGGGAGGGCTACACCTTC	CASGFGQGEGYTF	TRBD1	TRBJ1-2	TRBV12-5	-
TGCAGCGTAGGGGTAGGGACAGGGGGGAACACTGAAGCTTTCTTT	CSVGVGTGGNTEAFF	TRBD1	TRBJ1-1	TRBV29-1	-
TGTGCCAGCAGCTTAGACGGACAGGGAGGCTATGGCTACACCTTC	CASSLDGQGGYGYTF	TRBD1	TRBJ1-2	TRBV7-6	-
TGTGCCAGCAGCTTAGTGGGACTTACGAACACTGAAGCTTTCTTT	CASSLVGLTNTEAFF	-	TRBJ1-1	TRBV11-2	-
TGTGCCAGCAGACGGGAGGGGAACCTTAACTATGGCTACACCTTC	CASRREGNLNYGYTF	-	TRBJ1-2	TRBV5-6	-
TGCGCCAGCAGCTTGTGGGGACAGGGGGTTGCAACTAATGAAAAACTGTTTTTT	CASSLWGQGVATNEKLFF	TRBD1	TRBJ1-4	TRBV5-1	-
TGTGCCAGCAGTGTTGAGGTGGTCTATAATTCACCCCTCCACTTT	CASSVEVVYNSPLHF	-	TRBJ1-6	TRBV2	-
TGTGCCAGTAGTCGACAGGCCCCGGGGAGCAATCAGCCCCAGCATTTT	CASSRQAPGSNQPQHF	-	TRBJ1-5	TRBV19	-
TGTGCCAGCAGCCACAGGGGGCGAAGGGACACCGGGGAGCTGTTTTTT	CASSHRGRRDTGELFF	TRBD1	TRBJ2-2	TRBV11-2	-